Following are 5 T cell receptor beta chains from one sample sequenced in a study of monozygotic twins with inflammatory bowel disease. Following a re-call of the 5' RACE reads, TCRdb has one entry per CDR3 protein and lacks DNA. The sample holds 93,000 or so distinct CDR3 sequences. The sequenced material came from blood. The receptors here all came from a human donor with ulcerative colitis or Crohn's disease, or a healthy co-twin of an affected twin (not recorded which).

The chain combines TRBV12-3 or TRBV12-4 with TRBJ1-1. There are 12 residues in the CDR3. CDR3 protein: CASSPSDTEAFF.

J is TRBJ2-3 and V is TRBV20-1; TCRdb selects TRBD2, and the lack of DNA leaves this call unchecked. The V gene's germline CDR1 is DFQATT and CDR2 SNEGSKA (reference sequence). This CDR3 has 15 amino acids. Here the CDR3 reads CSCTSGRVNTDTQYF.

The CDR3 sequence is CASSKGRGRDCEQYF. V and J are TRBV21-1 and TRBJ2-7; TCRdb's assignment of TRBD1 cannot be checked, as there is no DNA. TRBV21-1 is termed a pseudogene. This CDR3 contains 15 residues.

CDR3 residues: CASSLVGTGGGYTF. The chain recombines TRBV7-2 with TRBJ1-2; without DNA, the TCRdb call of TRBD1 cannot be checked. The length of the CDR3 is 14 residues. Germline lookup yields CDR1 SGHTA and CDR2 FQGNSA.

The V gene is TRBV5-4, the J gene TRBJ2-3; the TCRdb D gene call, TRBD1, has no DNA to confirm it. The germline V gene encodes CDR1 SGHNT and CDR2 YYREEE (reference sequence). There are 17 residues in the CDR3. The CDR3 here is CASSLVFRGHLADTQYF.